This TCR beta chain was obtained from a study of blood T cell repertoires in COVID-19. Whole-study context: PBMCs, B-cell-depleted T cells, or T cells were the source of the cDNA or gDNA that made up the material.

There are 14 residues in the CDR3. With V trimmed by 3 bases and J by 4 bases, 2 bases remained unmatched. Germline-derived CDR1 and CDR2 are MDHEN and SYDVKM. Per the original methods: Amplification of reference gene primers provided the estimated nucleated cell counts. The assay was immunoSEQ multiplex PCR, and TCRdb's table has in-frame clones only and misses some. V and J calls and clone size come straight from that table; D and trimming were deduced from the DNA. This table holds over 15,000 clones, approximately 78% found once. The sequence was obtained from a man aged 55 to 70 with active or convalescent COVID-19. This chain links TRBV28 with TRBJ2-2; 7 nucleotides match TRBD1. Specimen: peripheral blood. CDR3 sequence: CASSFGTATGELFF. For the CDR3, the DNA is TGTGCCAGCAGTTTTGGGACAGCCACCGGGGAGCTGTTTTTT.